This T cell receptor (beta chain) was sequenced for a study of identifying expanded T cells in peripheral blood. Study-wide results and caveats: Variance in clone template counts between roughly 2-week samples significantly increased with total template count across all healthy donors.

Here immunoSEQ multiplex PCR was the method, and the copy in TCRdb shows in-frame clones only, minus some. Of tens of thousands of clones listed, 88% are singletons. This clone has only a few counts. The antigen remains undetermined. This clonotype originated in a person between 18 and 75 years old in good health. The sample was blood.

DNA of the CDR3: TGTGCCTGGAGAGCCGGACAGAACACTGAAGCTTTCTTT. Its protein is CAWRAGQNTEAFF. The chain links TRBV30 to TRBJ1-1, with D possibly matching TRBD1 (5 bases). This CDR3 contains 13 residues. From germline, CDR1 is GTSNPN and CDR2 SVGIG (reference sequence). Trimming took off 3 bases at V and 1 base at J, with 9 bases between the two ends.